This TCR beta chain emerged from a study of blood T cell repertoires in COVID-19. Study overall: Sites across the United States, Italy and Spain contributed samples from acute and convalescent COVID-19.

Ages ranged from about 18 to 89 years, with residence in around 24 US areas. Within 2 weeks before study entry, exposed participants met a COVID-19 case. Germline V gene lookup returns CDR1 LGHDT and CDR2 YNNKEL (reference sequence). The V end lost 0 bases, the J end lost 3 bases, and 15 bases lay between the germline ends. The CDR3 extends over 16 amino acids. As originally analysed: Reference gene primer amplification yielded estimated nucleated cell counts. Data came from immunoSEQ multiplex PCR; TCRdb stores just in-frame clones and leaves some out. The DNA was the basis for D and trimming; V, J and clone size are from that table. In the table there are about 140,000 clones, approximately 80% of which are singletons.

Source material: PBMCs or T cells enriched from blood (not recorded which). This clonotype originated in a woman aged 18-30 years who had been exposed to COVID-19. The chain uses TRBV3-1 (or the pseudogene TRBV3-2) and TRBJ2-7; TRBD1 is a possible D gene (6 bases). The chain's CDR3 is CASSQDFGRGVYEQYF. As DNA, the CDR3 is TGTGCCAGCAGCCAAGATTTCGGCAGGGGAGTCTACGAGCAGTACTTC.